The 5 T cell receptor beta chains below were found in one sample sequenced in a study of T cell repertoires in cytomegalovirus infection. These receptors' targets are unknown. MiXCR, applied by TCRdb to the reads, yields one record per CDR3 protein. Of 450,000 to 600,000 distinct CDR3 sequences detected, around 35% appear once; the ten largest clones hold around a sixth. Material: cultured PBMCs, obtained from culture after CMV antigen stimulation. All receptors come from a human donor in good health (CMV status not recorded). Some clones in this sample may be carry-over from other donors' samples.

This sequence joins TRBV20-1 and TRBJ1-2; TRBD1 might be the D (5 bases). Germline assignment: CDR1 DFQATT and CDR2 SNEGSKA (reference sequence). The V gene lost 2 bases and the J gene lost 7 bases, with 8 bases spanning the gap. CDR3 length: 11 residues. CDR3 region: CSARFGGGYTF. CDR3 DNA: TGCAGTGCTAGATTTGGGGGTGGCTACACCTTC.

The rearrangement joins TRBV18 to TRBJ2-7; possibly TRBD1 or TRBD2 for D (5 bases each). The CDR3 has 12 residues. From germline, CDR1 is KGHSH and CDR2 LQKENI. Trimming left V 4 bases short and J 11 bases short, with 15 bases between. The chain's CDR3 is CASSRPGQPEYF. In DNA, the CDR3 is TGTGCCAGCTCACGCCCGGGGCAGCCCGAGTACTTC. Full variable domain (rest looked up from reference TRBV18 and TRBJ2-7): NAGVMQNPRHLVRRRGQEARLRCSPMKGHSHVYWYRQLPEEGLKFMVYLQKENIIDESGMPKERFSAEFPKEGPSILRIQQVVRGDSAAYFCASSRPGQPEYFGPGTRLTVT.

V is TRBV10-3 and J is TRBJ2-1, with TRBD2 matching 9 bases. Germline CDR1 and CDR2: ENHRY and SYGVKD. The CDR3 spans 22 residues. The V and J ends lost 3 bases and 6 bases, in that order; junction bases with no gene match: 27. CDR3 sequence reads: CAISDWGARGKTSGVAPNEQFF. In nucleotides, the CDR3 is TGTGCCATCAGTGATTGGGGGGCGCGAGGTAAGACTAGCGGCGTCGCCCCCAATGAGCAGTTCTTC.

CDR3 in amino acids: CAWTTSTDTQYF. The CDR3 DNA reads as TGTGCCTGGACAACCTCCACAGATACGCAGTATTTT. This chain connects TRBV30 to TRBJ2-3; no firm D call. This CDR3 region has 12 residues. V dropped 4 bases and J dropped 2 bases, with 7 bases sitting between them. Germline CDR1 is GTSNPN and CDR2 is SVGIG (reference sequence).

The chain joins TRBV4-1 to TRBJ2-2; no clear D. V was clipped by 3 bases and J by 7 bases, with 6 bases between them. Germline-derived CDR1 and CDR2 are MGHRA and YSYEKL. The CDR3 runs to 12 residues. CDR3 in amino acids: CASSHPGGELFF. In DNA form, the CDR3 reads TGCGCCAGCAGCCATCCGGGCGGGGAGCTGTTTTTT.